These T cell receptor beta chains were read from a single sample in a study of blood T cell repertoires in COVID-19. Here immunoSEQ multiplex PCR was the method, and the copy in TCRdb shows in-frame clones only, minus some. The sample yields more than 150,000 clones, more than 65% seen once. Sequenced input: PBMCs or T cells enriched from blood (not recorded which). Every receptor here comes from a middle-aged man who had recovered from COVID-19. Both conserved end residues are part of each CDR3. The D gene is left open where the match is weak. Only some rows state a clone size, as once, few, many or a class for expanded clones.

>TRBJ2-3|-|TRBV5-1|-
TGCGCCAGCAGCTGGGTTGTGGGCCGGGAAGCAGATACGCAGTATTTT
CASSWVVGREADTQYF
>TRBJ2-1|-|TRBV11-2|-
TGTGCCAGCAGCTCGTCGCTGGACTCAGACAATGAGCAGTTCTTC
CASSSSLDSDNEQFF
>TRBJ1-5|-|TRBV19|-
TGTGCCAGTAGTATTGGCCTAGATCAGCCCCAGCATTTT
CASSIGLDQPQHF
>TRBJ1-3|-|TRBV3-1/TRBV3-2|-
TGTGCCAGCAGCCACGGAGCCTCTGGAAACACCATATATTTT
CASSHGASGNTIYF
>TRBJ1-2|-|TRBV27|-
TGTGCCAGCAGTTCCACAGGGTTCTCTGGCTACACCTTC
CASSSTGFSGYTF
>TRBJ2-2|-|TRBV30|-
TGTGCCTGGAGTGTGGGACTGTACACCGGGGAGCTGTTTTTT
CAWSVGLYTGELFF
>TRBJ2-2|-|TRBV28|-
TGTGCCAGCAGCTATACCTCCGGGGAGCTGTTTTTT
CASSYTSGELFF
>TRBJ2-5|-|TRBV18|-
TGTGCCAGCTCATCCACGGACAGTCCCGGCGAGACCCAGTACTTC
CASSSTDSPGETQYF
>TRBJ1-1|-|TRBV27|-
TGTGCCAGCAGTTTTAGGGGGAACACTGAAGCTTTCTTT
CASSFRGNTEAFF
>TRBJ1-6|-|TRBV5-1|TRBD1
TGCGCCAGCAGCTCCGTGGACAGGATCAATAATTCACCCCTCCACTTT
CASSSVDRINNSPLHF
>TRBJ2-1|-|TRBV10-1|-
TGCGCCAGCAGTGCGGCGGCCTCCTACAATGAGCAGTTCTTC
CASSAAASYNEQFF
>TRBJ1-4|-|TRBV4-1|-
TGCGCCAGCAGCCAGCCCGGGCCGGGGGAAAAACTGTTTTTT
CASSQPGPGEKLFF
>TRBJ2-7|once|TRBV5-4|TRBD1
TGTGCCAGCAGCCTGGGACAGCTAACCCACGAGCAGTACTTC
CASSLGQLTHEQYF
>TRBJ2-1|-|TRBV4-1|-
TGCGCCAGCAGCCAAGATTTAGGCGCGCTGCTTAGGGGGTTCTTC
CASSQDLGALLRGFF
>TRBJ1-5|-|TRBV19|TRBD1
TGTGCCAGTAGTATTGAAGCCAGGGGGAATCAGCCCCAGCATTTT
CASSIEARGNQPQHF
>TRBJ2-7|-|TRBV11-2|-
TGTGCCAGCAGCTACCTCGTGGGTCAGGACAACTCCTACGAGCAGTACTTC
CASSYLVGQDNSYEQYF
>TRBJ1-5|-|TRBV29-1|-
TGCAGCGTTGGGGGGGGATTCAATCAGCCCCAGCATTTT
CSVGGGFNQPQHF
>TRBJ2-7|-|TRBV7-9|-
TGTGCCAGCAGCTTTTCCCAGGGGAGGGACGAGCAGTACTTC
CASSFSQGRDEQYF
>TRBJ2-5|-|TRBV7-6|-
TGTGCCAGCAGCTTAGCGCCTCGGCAGGGAGAGACCCAGTACTTC
CASSLAPRQGETQYF
>TRBJ1-1|-|TRBV15|-
TGTGCCACCAGCAGAGTTACACAGAACACTGAAGCTTTCTTT
CATSRVTQNTEAFF
>TRBJ2-3|-|TRBV4-1|-
TGCGCCAGCAGCCAAGTCGGAGGTAGTACGCAGTATTTT
CASSQVGGSTQYF
>TRBJ2-1|-|TRBV30|-
TGTGCCTGGAGCGGGTCCGAGGGAACCTACAATGAGCAGTTCTTC
CAWSGSEGTYNEQFF
>TRBJ1-6|-|TRBV4-2|-
TGTGCCAGCAGCCAGGCGACAGGACCCCTCCACTTT
CASSQATGPLHF
>TRBJ2-7|-|TRBV5-1|-
TGCGCCAGCAGCTTGGTCGAACAGTCCTCCTACGAGCAGTACTTC
CASSLVEQSSYEQYF
>TRBJ1-2|-|TRBV30|TRBD1
TGTGCCTGGAACCCCGGGACAGGGAACTATGGCTACACCTTC
CAWNPGTGNYGYTF
>TRBJ2-7|-|TRBV28|-
TGTGCCAGCAGTTTGGACATCGGCTACGAGCAGTACTTC
CASSLDIGYEQYF
>TRBJ1-4|-|TRBV2|TRBD1
TGTGCCAGCAGGCGGGACAGGGGGGGAGAAAAACTGTTTTTT
CASRRDRGGEKLFF
>TRBJ1-2|-|TRBV6-4|TRBD1
TGTGCCAGCAGCGGGGACAGGGCCTCTCCCCGCACCTTC
CASSGDRASPRTF
>TRBJ2-5|few|TRBV2|TRBD2
TGTGCCAGCCCGCTAGCGGGAGGGCCGCGTCGGGAGACCCAGTACTTC
CASPLAGGPRRETQYF
>TRBJ1-2|-|TRBV12-3/TRBV12-4|-
TGTGCCAGCAGTTTATCGGCATCGAGGGTCTACACCTTC
CASSLSASRVYTF
>TRBJ2-2|few|TRBV6-2/TRBV6-3|TRBD2
TGTGCCAGCAGTCAAGCGGGGGACCCCACCGGGGAGCTGTTTTTT
CASSQAGDPTGELFF
>TRBJ2-7|-|TRBV6-1|TRBD1
TGTGCCAGCAGTGAAGCCAGGGGGCGCTTCTACGAGCAGTACTTC
CASSEARGRFYEQYF
>TRBJ1-2|-|TRBV28|-
TGTGCCAGCAGTTCCCCCCCGGGGTTGGTCCCTAACTATGGCTACACCTTC
CASSSPPGLVPNYGYTF
>TRBJ1-3|-|TRBV7-8|TRBD1
TGTGCCAGCAGCTTAGTTACGGGACAGGGAAACACCATATATTTT
CASSLVTGQGNTIYF
>TRBJ2-1|once|TRBV3-1/TRBV3-2|-
TGTGCCAGCAGCCAAGGGTGGAGCTCCTACAATGAGCAGTTCTTC
CASSQGWSSYNEQFF
>TRBJ2-1|-|TRBV19|-
TGTGCCAGTAGTAGCCGGAGGAGTGAGCAGTTCTTC
CASSSRRSEQFF
>TRBJ2-7|once|TRBV28|-
TGTGCCAGCAGTCCGACAGCAGGGGCCCCACTCTCCTACGAGCAGTACTTC
CASSPTAGAPLSYEQYF
>TRBJ1-1|many|TRBV14|TRBD1
TGTGCCAGCAGCAGACAGGGGGCCTTGAACACTGAAGCTTTCTTT
CASSRQGALNTEAFF
>TRBJ1-5|-|TRBV20-1|-
TGCAGTGCTAGTTCGCTCGCGGGAAGCAATCAGCCCCAGCATTTT
CSASSLAGSNQPQHF
>TRBJ2-7|-|TRBV5-1|TRBD2
TGCGCCAGCAGCTTGGAAGCTAGCGGGGGCAAGCAGTACTTC
CASSLEASGGKQYF
>TRBJ2-3|-|TRBV6-5|-
TGTGCCAGCACCAACCTACGCGAGGGCACAGATACGCAGTATTTT
CASTNLREGTDTQYF
>TRBJ1-5|-|TRBV6-4|-
TGTGCCAGCAGCGCGAATCACGGTGAGCCCCAGCATTTT
CASSANHGEPQHF
>TRBJ2-3|-|TRBV28|TRBD1
TGTGCCAGCAGTCTAGGGGGACAGGGGGCTACAGATACGCAGTATTTT
CASSLGGQGATDTQYF
>TRBJ1-1|-|TRBV25-1|TRBD1
TGTGCCAGCAGCGATCCCAGGACAGGTCTGAACACTGAAGCTTTCTTT
CASSDPRTGLNTEAFF
>TRBJ1-5|-|TRBV10-1|TRBD1
TGCGCCAGCAGTGAGTCGGGACAGGATCAGCCCCAGCATTTT
CASSESGQDQPQHF
>TRBJ2-4|once|TRBV30|-
TGTGCCTGGAGTGTCGGCGGGACCGGAAACATTCAGTACTTC
CAWSVGGTGNIQYF
>TRBJ1-3|-|TRBV19|-
TGTGCCAGCCGGGACACCTTCTCTGGAAACACCATATATTTT
CASRDTFSGNTIYF
>TRBJ1-4|-|TRBV6-5|-
TGTGCCAGCAACAGGGTCCCTAATGAAAAACTGTTTTTT
CASNRVPNEKLFF
>TRBJ2-3|-|TRBV20-1|-
TGCAGTGCTAGTACTAGGATTGATACGCAGTATTTT
CSASTRIDTQYF
>TRBJ1-4|-|TRBV24-1|TRBD1
TGTGCCACCAGTGATTTCTCCGGGACAGGGGATGAAAAACTGTTTTTT
CATSDFSGTGDEKLFF
>TRBJ2-7|-|TRBV28|-
TGTGCCAGCAGTCCGACACCTACCTACGAGCAGTACTTC
CASSPTPTYEQYF
>TRBJ1-5|-|TRBV28|TRBD1
TGTGCCAGCAGTGCTCCAGGGGGCAGTCAGCCCCAGCATTTT
CASSAPGGSQPQHF
>TRBJ2-3|-|TRBV24-1|-
TGTGCCACCAGTGATCTCTTTACAGATACGCAGTATTTT
CATSDLFTDTQYF
>TRBJ2-6|-|TRBV7-2|-
TGTGCCAGCAGCTTAGCGGGGGGTAGGGCCAACGTCCTGACTTTC
CASSLAGGRANVLTF
>TRBJ1-4|-|TRBV5-1|-
TGCGCCGCGAGAGTCGGGGAGGTACCTAATGAAAAACTGTTTTTT
CAARVGEVPNEKLFF
>TRBJ1-6|-|TRBV2|-
TGTGCCAGCAGTGAAGCGTTAAGGGGTTCACCCCTCCACTTT
CASSEALRGSPLHF